This TCR beta chain was documented in a study of T cell responses to AZD1222 COVID-19 vaccine. V was shortened by 3 bases and J by 1 base, with 12 bases between the two germline ends. Germline V gives CDR1 SGHAT, CDR2 FQNNGV. The CDR3 spans 15 residues. The assay was immunoSEQ multiplex PCR, and TCRdb's table has in-frame clones only and misses some. The data show about 98,000 clones, approximately 81% seen once. Material: peripheral blood, obtained on day 0 of AZD1222 vaccination. This TCR came from an adult in good health. V gene TRBV11-2 combines with J gene TRBJ1-1, with D unresolved. As DNA, the CDR3 is TGTGCCAGCAGCTTGTCTGGACTGGGGAACACTGAAGCTTTCTTT. Translating gives CASSLSGLGNTEAFF.